Listed below are T cell receptor beta chains from one sample, sequenced in a study of blood T cell repertoires in COVID-19. Profiling relied on immunoSEQ multiplex PCR, and the TCRdb table lists in-frame clones only, not all of them. Of about 250,000 clones listed, around three quarters were seen once; the top ten hold about 3.5%. Sample: peripheral blood. These receptors were collected from a woman of 80 years or more with acute or convalescent COVID-19. CDR3s include the opening cysteine and the closing phenylalanine or tryptophan. The D gene is left open where the match is weak. Rows may omit the clone size; those that give it use once, few, many or a size class.

j_gene	v_gene	d_gene	abundance	CDR3aa	CDR3nt
TRBJ1-5	TRBV19	-	once	CASSIRGPGHQPQHF	TGTGCCAGTAGTATTCGGGGTCCTGGGCATCAGCCCCAGCATTTT
TRBJ1-4	TRBV24-1	TRBD1	few	CATSDLQEGQVRCATNEKLFF	TGTGCCACCAGTGATTTGCAGGAGGGACAGGTTAGATGCGCAACTAATGAAAAACTGTTTTTT
TRBJ1-6	TRBV2	-	-	CASSEALLRVGSPLHF	TGTGCCAGCAGTGAAGCGCTTCTCAGGGTGGGGTCACCCCTCCACTTT
TRBJ2-2	TRBV5-1	-	-	CASSLGGSIITGELFF	TGCGCCAGCAGCTTGGGCGGTAGCATTATCACCGGGGAGCTGTTTTTT
TRBJ2-3	TRBV11-2	TRBD2	-	CASSLVAGGRTDTQYF	TGTGCCAGCAGCTTAGTAGCGGGAGGACGCACAGATACGCAGTATTTT
TRBJ1-5	TRBV4-1	-	-	CASSQWTGQPQHF	TGCGCCAGCAGCCAATGGACGGGACAGCCCCAGCATTTT
TRBJ1-2	TRBV18	-	-	CASSSRDIAANYGYTF	TGTGCCAGCTCATCCCGGGACATCGCTGCTAACTATGGCTACACCTTC
TRBJ1-5	TRBV12-5	TRBD1	-	CASGLVLDRANQPQHF	TGTGCTAGTGGTTTGGTACTTGACAGGGCTAATCAGCCCCAGCATTTT
TRBJ1-5	TRBV2	TRBD1	few	CASRTGTGNSNQPQHF	TGTGCCAGCAGGACCGGGACAGGGAATAGCAATCAGCCCCAGCATTTT
TRBJ1-2	TRBV7-9	-	-	CASTPHGGDGYTF	TGTGCCAGCACCCCTCATGGAGGGGATGGCTACACCTTC
TRBJ1-2	TRBV5-1	-	once	CASSSRDTGPRRAGYTF	TGCGCCAGCAGCTCCCGGGACACCGGTCCCCGGCGGGCTGGCTACACCTTC
TRBJ1-5	TRBV7-9	-	-	CASSGQGNQPQHF	TGTGCCAGCAGTGGGCAGGGAAATCAGCCCCAGCATTTT
TRBJ1-6	TRBV2	-	-	CASSDLGGGSPLHF	TGTGCCAGCAGTGATTTGGGAGGAGGCTCACCCCTCCACTTT
TRBJ1-1	TRBV2	-	-	CASSERAGRTEAFF	TGTGCCAGCAGTGAGAGGGCGGGGCGTACTGAAGCTTTCTTT
TRBJ2-4	TRBV2	-	-	CASALQNKNIQYF	TGTGCCAGCGCATTACAGAACAAAAACATTCAGTACTTC
TRBJ2-2	TRBV9	TRBD1	once	CASGTGATGELFF	TGTGCCAGCGGGACAGGGGCGACCGGGGAGCTGTTTTTT
TRBJ1-3	TRBV2	-	-	CASSLQESGNTIYF	TGTGCCAGCAGTTTACAGGAGTCTGGAAACACCATATATTTT
TRBJ1-1	TRBV30	-	-	CAWSVAGAQAEAFF	TGTGCCTGGAGTGTAGCAGGGGCGCAGGCTGAAGCTTTCTTT
TRBJ2-7	TRBV7-7	TRBD2	-	CASSPSPGLAGGEQYF	TGTGCCAGCAGCCCCAGCCCGGGACTAGCGGGAGGTGAGCAGTACTTC
TRBJ2-3	TRBV6-6	TRBD2	once	CASSYVGRAGDTQYF	TGTGCCAGCAGTTACGTCGGGAGGGCGGGAGATACGCAGTATTTT
TRBJ2-2	TRBV19	-	-	CASRGANTGELFF	TGTGCCAGTCGCGGGGCGAACACCGGGGAGCTGTTTTTT
TRBJ1-1	TRBV5-4	-	-	CASSWPGKNTEAFF	TGTGCCAGCAGCTGGCCAGGGAAGAACACTGAAGCTTTCTTT
TRBJ2-3	TRBV27	-	-	CANPGTFPTDTQYF	TGTGCCAACCCGGGGACATTTCCCACAGATACGCAGTATTTT
TRBJ2-1	TRBV6-2/TRBV6-3	TRBD2	-	CASSSASSGRNEQFF	TGTGCCAGCAGTTCCGCCTCAAGCGGGAGGAATGAGCAGTTCTTC
TRBJ1-1	TRBV18	TRBD1	-	CASSPQGGNTEAFF	TGTGCCAGCTCACCCCAGGGGGGGAACACTGAAGCTTTCTTT
TRBJ2-5	TRBV5-1	TRBD1	few	CASSLDGTAEETQYF	TGCGCCAGCAGCTTGGACGGGACAGCAGAAGAGACCCAGTACTTC
TRBJ1-2	TRBV14	TRBD1	-	CASSRRTGSYLGGYTF	TGTGCCAGCAGCCGTAGGACAGGCTCCTACCTGGGGGGCTACACCTTC
TRBJ1-6	TRBV5-1	-	few	CASSLDWIGNSPLHF	TGCGCCAGCAGCTTAGACTGGATCGGAAATTCACCCCTCCACTTT
TRBJ1-3	TRBV6-5	-	-	CASSTTYGNTIYF	TGTGCCAGCAGTACGACATATGGAAACACCATATATTTT
TRBJ1-2	TRBV2	-	-	CASSLTVFYTF	TGTGCCAGCAGCCTGACAGTCTTTTACACCTTC
TRBJ1-1	TRBV15	TRBD1	-	CATSRVSSDRGQEAFF	TGTGCCACCAGCAGAGTTTCATCCGACAGGGGGCAAGAAGCTTTCTTT